These 9 T cell receptor beta chains originate from one sample sequenced in a study of cytomegalovirus exposure and HLA in healthy donors. PCR primers comprised 60 Vbeta and 13 Jbeta primers. Generated by immunoSEQ multiplex PCR, the TCRdb table keeps only in-frame clones and is missing some. The table lists 200,000 to 250,000 clones, almost 80% of them singletons. The material sequenced was PBMCs. These receptors originate from a male donor in good health and CMV-seronegative.

This chain's CDR3 is CASSPRGWNQPQHF. The CDR3 nucleotides are TGTGCCAGCAGCCCCAGAGGTTGGAATCAGCCCCAGCATTTT. This chain connects TRBV28 to TRBJ1-5; D remains unclear. Trimming left V 6 bases short and J 4 bases short, with 13 bases between. Germline lookup yields CDR1 MDHEN and CDR2 SYDVKM. The CDR3 loop spans 14 amino acids.

This clone was counted only a few times. The chain recombines TRBV19 with TRBJ1-1; TRBD1 agrees at 10 bases. Per the germline V gene, CDR1 is LNHDA and CDR2 is SQIVND (reference sequence). CDR3 size: 15 residues. J lost 3 bases, V lost 4 bases, and 5 bases had no gene match. The CDR3 DNA is TGTGCCAGTAGTACGACCGGGACAGGGGACACTGAAGCTTTCTTT. Translation: CASSTTGTGDTEAFF.

The rearrangement links TRBV2 to TRBJ2-7; D is possibly TRBD2 (5 bases). From germline, CDR1 is SNHLY and CDR2 FYNNEI. CDR3 length: 14 residues. V was cut by 6 bases and J by 0 bases, with 12 bases left in between. The CDR3 sequence is CASSGMTYSYEQYF. CDR3 coding DNA: TGTGCCAGCAGCGGGATGACATACTCCTACGAGCAGTACTTC.

This chain joins TRBV19 and TRBJ1-4; weak D call: TRBD1 (5 bases). Trimming shortened V by 4 bases and J by 0 bases, and 12 bases separated the two germline ends. Germline CDR1 LNHDA, CDR2 SQIVND (reference sequence). CDR3 size: 16 residues. CDR3 in DNA: TGTGCCAGTAGTACAGGGTTCGGAACAACTAATGAAAAACTGTTTTTT. Protein sequence: CASSTGFGTTNEKLFF.

The J gene is TRBJ2-2, the V gene TRBV7-7, with 8 nucleotides matching TRBD1. The V gene's germline CDR1 is SSHAT and CDR2 FNYEAQ (reference sequence). CDR3 length equals 15 residues. V lost 5 bases, J lost 7 bases, and 9 bases stayed unmatched. The CDR3 nucleotides read TGTGCCAGCAGCCAACGGACAGGGAGGAGCGGGGAGCTGTTTTTT. Translated: CASSQRTGRSGELFF.

The chain carries TRBV5-1 and TRBJ2-7; the match to TRBD1 covers 9 bases. This CDR3 is 15 amino acids long. Unmatched junction bases numbered 5, after V lost 0 bases and J lost 4 bases. The germline V gene has CDR1 SGHRS and CDR2 YFSETQ. CDR3 residues: CASSLGGTGTYEQYF. DNA for the CDR3: TGCGCCAGCAGCTTGGGTGGGACAGGGACATACGAGCAGTACTTC.

The chain carries TRBV5-6 and TRBJ1-2, with 9 bases that match TRBD1. The CDR3 is made up of 14 amino acids. Trimming removed 5 bases from V and 8 bases from J; junction bases left unmatched: 10. Germline V gene data show CDR1 as SGHDT and CDR2 as YYEEEE. The CDR3 is CASSYTGGAGGYTF. The CDR3 nucleotides are TGTGCCAGCAGTTATACAGGGGGCGCAGGGGGCTACACCTTC.

The chain combines TRBV19 with TRBJ2-3; D gene uncertain. This CDR3 contains 14 residues. The germline V and J ends were trimmed by 1 base and 3 bases, with 8 bases remaining between them. From germline, CDR1 is LNHDA and CDR2 SQIVND (reference sequence). The CDR3 protein is CASSIVPGTDTQYF. CDR3 bases: TGTGCCAGTAGTATAGTTCCAGGAACAGATACGCAGTATTTT.

The V gene is TRBV7-9, the J gene TRBJ2-7; D unclear. The CDR3 loop spans 15 amino acids. The V gene's germline CDR1 is SEHNR and CDR2 FQNEAQ (reference sequence). The V and J ends lost 2 bases and 0 bases respectively, with 11 bases between them. CDR3 sequence (DNA): TGTGCCAGCAGCTTATCAAGGTCTAGCTCCTACGAGCAGTACTTC. Its translation: CASSLSRSSSYEQYF.